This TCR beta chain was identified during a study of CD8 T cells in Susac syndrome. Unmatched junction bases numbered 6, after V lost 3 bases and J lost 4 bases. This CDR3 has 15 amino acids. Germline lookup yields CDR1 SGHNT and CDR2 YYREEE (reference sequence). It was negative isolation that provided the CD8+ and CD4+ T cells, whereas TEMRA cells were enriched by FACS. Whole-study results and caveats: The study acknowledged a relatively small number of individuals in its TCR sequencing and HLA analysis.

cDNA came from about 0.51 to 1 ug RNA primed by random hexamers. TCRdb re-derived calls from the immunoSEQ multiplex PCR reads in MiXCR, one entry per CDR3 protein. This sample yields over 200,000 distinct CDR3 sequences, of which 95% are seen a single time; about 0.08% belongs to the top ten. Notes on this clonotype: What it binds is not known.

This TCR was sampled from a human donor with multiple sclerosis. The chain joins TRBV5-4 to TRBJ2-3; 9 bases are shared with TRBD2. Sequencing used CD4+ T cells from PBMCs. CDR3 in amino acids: CASSSRGGAADTQYF. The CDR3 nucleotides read TGTGCCAGCAGCTCTCGCGGGGGGGCTGCAGATACGCAGTATTTT.